The 27 T cell receptor beta chains given below trace back to one sample, sequenced in a study of cytomegalovirus exposure and HLA in healthy donors. 60 Vbeta and 13 Jbeta primers were used in PCR. Data came from immunoSEQ multiplex PCR; TCRdb stores just in-frame clones and leaves some out. The sample has around 90,000 clones, 81% seen once. Sequencing was performed on PBMCs. The origin of the receptors is a human donor in good health.

The chain couples TRBV28 to TRBJ1-2, with unresolved D. Germline V CDR1 and CDR2: MDHEN, SYDVKM. The V end lost 5 bases, the J end lost 3 bases, and 10 bases lay between the germline ends. This CDR3 has 13 residues. Here the CDR3 reads CASSLPTDYGYTF. The CDR3 DNA follows: TGTGCCAGCAGTCTTCCGACTGACTATGGCTACACCTTC.

The V and J genes are TRBV4-2 and TRBJ2-2; TRBD1 matches 8 bases. V lost 4 bases to trimming and J lost 3 bases; unmatched junction nucleotides: 1. There are 14 residues in the CDR3. The germline V gene encodes CDR1 LGHNA and CDR2 YNFKEQ. The chain's CDR3 is CASSPQGDTGELFF. DNA of the CDR3: TGTGCCAGCAGCCCACAGGGGGACACCGGGGAGCTGTTTTTT.

V and J are TRBV11-2 and TRBJ2-1; 8 bases map to TRBD2. The V gene end was trimmed by 2 bases and the J gene end by 6 bases; junction bases not matched to a gene: 6. The CDR3 sequence is 15 residues long. Germline V gene sequence: CDR1 SGHAT, CDR2 FQNNGV. CDR3 nucleotides: TGTGCCAGCAGCTTACTCGGGGGGGCGGGCAATGAGCAGTTCTTC. This sequence encodes CASSLLGGAGNEQFF.

The chain couples TRBV5-5 to TRBJ2-7, with TRBD1 matching 7 bases. CDR3 length: 15 amino acids. V was clipped by 6 bases and J by 0 bases; unmatched bases: 9. Germline-derived CDR1 and CDR2 are SGHKS and YYEKEE (reference sequence). CDR3 DNA sequence: TGTGCCAGCATCAAGAACAGGGGTATCTCCTACGAGCAGTACTTC. Protein: CASIKNRGISYEQYF.

The CDR3 sequence is CASSFSGWDSYNSPLHF. CDR3 coding DNA: TGTGCCAGCAGCTTTAGCGGCTGGGACTCCTATAATTCACCCCTCCACTTT. The J gene is TRBJ1-6, the V gene TRBV11-2; D gene unclear. Trimming cost V 3 bases and J 0 bases, with 12 bases left between them. The CDR3 runs 17 residues. Germline V gene lookup returns CDR1 SGHAT and CDR2 FQNNGV.

The gene calls are TRBV4-1 and TRBJ1-2; TRBD1 matches 12 bases. The germline gives CDR1 MGHRA, CDR2 YSYEKL. Trimming at V came to 4 bases and at J to 7 bases, leaving 10 bases not matched to a gene. This CDR3 has 16 amino acids. The CDR3 coding sequence is TGCGCCAGCAGCCCCCCCTGGGACAGGGGGCAAGGTGGCTACACCTTC. This gives the protein CASSPPWDRGQGGYTF.

This sequence joins TRBV28 and TRBJ2-3; a possible D gene is TRBD2 (6 bases). Trimming took 6 bases from V and 2 from J, leaving 18 bases between them. Germline assignment: CDR1 MDHEN and CDR2 SYDVKM. CDR3 size: 16 residues. This CDR3 reads CASSEAGTFNTDTQYF. The CDR3 DNA sequence: TGTGCCAGCAGCGAAGCCGGGACTTTCAACACAGATACGCAGTATTTT. Variable domain in full (rest from reference TRBV28 and TRBJ2-3): DVKVTQSSRYLVKRTGEKVFLECVQDMDHENMFWYRQDPGLGLRLIYFSYDVKMKEKGDIPEGYSVSREKKERFSLILESASTNQTSMYLCASSEAGTFNTDTQYFGPGTRLTVL.

CDR3 sequence reads: CATSIGTTWNEQFF. The CDR3 coding sequence is TGTGCCACCAGCATAGGGACAACCTGGAATGAGCAGTTCTTC. V and J are TRBV15 and TRBJ2-1; weak D call: TRBD1 (6 bases). The CDR3 is 14 residues long. Germline CDR1 is LNHNV and CDR2 is YYDKDF (reference sequence). Trimming took off 4 bases at V and 7 bases at J, with 14 bases between the two ends.

The chain combines TRBV5-1 with TRBJ1-2, with unresolved D. The CDR3 spans 13 residues. V dropped 0 bases and J dropped 8 bases, with 11 bases sitting between them. Germline V gene lookup returns CDR1 SGHRS and CDR2 YFSETQ. CDR3: CASSLAIGEGYTF. The CDR3 nucleotides read TGCGCCAGCAGCTTGGCCATTGGGGAGGGCTACACCTTC.

V is TRBV23-1 and J is TRBJ2-3, with 7 bases identical to TRBD1. TRBV23-1 counts as an open reading frame of uncertain function. This CDR3 region has 15 residues. With V trimmed by 4 bases and J by 7 bases, 11 bases remained unmatched. In nucleotides, the CDR3 is TGCGCCAGCAGTCCTCGGGACAGCCCTAGAAATACGCAGTATTTT. It yields the protein CASSPRDSPRNTQYF.

The sample holds a few counts of this clone. The chain uses TRBV6-1 and TRBJ2-2, with 7 bases matching TRBD2. The V segment lost 10 bases and the J segment 2 bases; nucleotides outside the gene matches: 7. From germline, CDR1 is MNHNS and CDR2 SASEGT. CDR3 length: 14 amino acids. The CDR3 is CATQGLGNTGELFF. CDR3 sequence (DNA): TGTGCCACACAAGGACTAGGCAACACCGGGGAGCTGTTTTTT.

This chain links TRBV6-4 with TRBJ1-5, with D hard to call. The CDR3 length is 14 residues. V was clipped by 5 bases and J by 5 bases, with 13 bases between them. Germline CDR1 reads MRHNA; CDR2 reads SNTAGT. The CDR3 coding sequence is TGTGCCAGCAGTACTAGATTTGGTGATCAGCCCCAGCATTTT. Protein product: CASSTRFGDQPQHF.

The chain employs TRBV6-5 and TRBJ1-2; TRBD1 matches 10 bases. The CDR3 consists of 15 residues. The ends lost 6 bases at V and 2 bases at J; junction bases unmatched: 6. CDR1 MNHEY and CDR2 SVGAGI come from the germline V gene. The CDR3 coding sequence is TGTGCCAGCAGCCGACAGGGGGCACCAAACTATGGCTACACCTTC. This gives the protein CASSRQGAPNYGYTF.

V gene TRBV6-5 combines with J gene TRBJ2-4; possibly TRBD1 for D (6 bases). Trimming cost V 6 bases and J 7 bases, with 16 bases left between them. The CDR3 has 14 amino acids. From germline, CDR1 is MNHEY and CDR2 SVGAGI. CDR3 bases: TGTGCCAGCAGCCTCAACTTAAGGGGGAACATTCAGTACTTC. Translation: CASSLNLRGNIQYF.

The chain links TRBV28 to TRBJ2-2; a weak D match, TRBD1 (6 bases). With 6 bases removed from V and 4 bases from J, the gap between germline ends came to 15 bases. The germline gives CDR1 MDHEN, CDR2 SYDVKM. CDR3 length equals 15 residues. The CDR3 DNA sequence: TGTGCCAGCAGCCCAGGACAGCGGTCCACCGGGGAGCTGTTTTTT. Translation gives CASSPGQRSTGELFF.

The V call is TRBV7-2, the J call TRBJ2-7, with D possibly being TRBD2 (6 bases). CDR1 and CDR2 from the germline V gene are SGHTA and FQGNSA. CDR3 size: 14 residues. V was pared by 1 base and J by 5 bases, with 12 bases between. The DNA for the CDR3 is TGTGCCAGCAGCTTAGGAGGGACTCGGAACGAGCAGTACTTC. This codes for CASSLGGTRNEQYF.

The rearrangement uses TRBV5-6 and TRBJ2-1; 12 positions agree with TRBD2. Germline trimming cut 1 base from V and 5 bases from J; bases unmatched to any gene: 1. Looked up from germline, CDR1 is SGHDT and CDR2 is YYEEEE. This CDR3 region has 15 residues. In DNA, the CDR3 is TGTGCCAGCAGCTTGCGGACTAGCGGGAACAATGAGCAGTTCTTC. Encoded protein: CASSLRTSGNNEQFF.

This rearrangement joins TRBV7-8 to TRBJ2-3; 10 bases map to TRBD2. This CDR3 spans 16 amino acids. V gave up 5 bases and J gave up 1 base; unmatched junction bases: 6. CDR1 is SGHVS, CDR2 FQNEAQ, per germline. The CDR3: CASSPLAGAGTDTQYF. The DNA of the CDR3 is TGTGCCAGCAGCCCCCTAGCGGGAGCAGGCACAGATACGCAGTATTTT.

This chain joins TRBV7-9 and TRBJ2-3; 10 positions match TRBD2. The CDR3 has 17 amino acids. V shed 1 base and J 4 bases; nucleotides not matched to a gene: 8. Germline CDR1 SEHNR, CDR2 FQNEAQ (reference sequence). The CDR3, as DNA: TGTGCCAGCAGCTTAGGAGTCGCTAGCGGGGGCTCAGATACGCAGTATTTT. The encoded protein is CASSLGVASGGSDTQYF.

The chain uses TRBV5-5 and TRBJ2-1, with 10 positions matching TRBD2. J lost 7 bases, V lost 4 bases, and 17 bases had no gene match. In germline, CDR1 is SGHKS, CDR2 YYEKEE (reference sequence). The CDR3 spans 18 residues. CDR3: CASSHLLMVLAGENEQFF. CDR3 bases: TGTGCCAGCAGCCACCTGCTGATGGTGCTAGCGGGAGAAAATGAGCAGTTCTTC.

The chain links TRBV28 to TRBJ1-2; D is perhaps TRBD1 (6 bases). Germline assignment: CDR1 MDHEN and CDR2 SYDVKM. The CDR3 totals 13 residues. V shed 4 bases and J shed 2 bases, with 8 bases lying between them. CDR3 loop: CASSSGGNYGYTF. CDR3 coding DNA: TGTGCCAGCAGTTCGGGGGGCAACTATGGCTACACCTTC.

The rearrangement uses TRBV4-3 and TRBJ1-2, with TRBD1 matching over 7 bases. The CDR3 has 15 amino acids. V was clipped by 8 bases and J by 5 bases; unmatched bases: 14. CDR1 and CDR2 from the germline V gene are LGHNA and YSLEER. The DNA for the CDR3 is TGCGCCAGCCAAAAGCACCGGGACAGCCGGTATGGCTACACCTTC. It specifies CASQKHRDSRYGYTF.

The chain has TRBV28 and TRBJ2-2; D is uncertain. Germline CDR1 is MDHEN and CDR2 is SYDVKM. V was trimmed by 2 bases and J by 0 bases, leaving 10 bases between them. The CDR3 consists of 16 residues. CDR3 DNA sequence: TGTGCCAGCAGTTTACCAGGCCCTTCGAACACCGGGGAGCTGTTTTTT. Translated: CASSLPGPSNTGELFF.

The chain carries TRBV5-1 and TRBJ2-7; TRBD2 agrees at 14 bases. Germline CDR1 SGHRS, CDR2 YFSETQ. The CDR3 length is 18 residues. V was clipped by 6 bases and J by 2 bases; unmatched bases: 13. CDR3 in amino acids: CASTLGLAGGLTTYEQYF. The CDR3 coding sequence is TGCGCCAGCACGCTCGGACTAGCGGGAGGCCTAACTACCTACGAGCAGTACTTC.

This clone was recorded once. This sequence joins TRBV4-2 and TRBJ2-7; the match to TRBD2 covers 9 bases. CDR1 and CDR2 from the germline V gene are LGHNA and YNFKEQ. This CDR3 contains 17 residues. V lost 0 bases, J lost 6 bases, and 12 bases stayed unmatched. The CDR3, as DNA: TGTGCCAGCAGCCAAGACCCCACTCTAGCGGGGAGGCGCGAGCAGTACTTC. It codes for CASSQDPTLAGRREQYF.

On this clone: One end of the junction varies from germline; a read error may be responsible. The CDR3 DNA sequence: TGTGCTAGCAGCCCAGGTGGGGGCAGGACCTACGAGCAGTACTTC. Translating gives CASSPGGGRTYEQYF. The chain employs TRBV7-7 and TRBJ2-7; perhaps TRBD1 as D (6 bases). Germline V gene data show CDR1 as SSHAT and CDR2 as FNYEAQ (reference sequence). The CDR3 contains 15 residues.

The chain joins TRBV29-1 to TRBJ1-2, with 12 bases aligning to TRBD1. V lost 2 bases and J lost 1; bases outside the gene matches: 5. This CDR3 contains 16 residues. Germline CDR1 and CDR2: SQVTM and ANQGSEA. The CDR3 sequence: CSVERDRGLVNYGYTF. CDR3 DNA sequence: TGCAGCGTTGAAAGGGACAGGGGGCTAGTTAACTATGGCTACACCTTC. Full variable domain (outside the CDR3, taken from reference TRBV29-1 and TRBJ1-2): SAVISQKPSRDICQRGTSLTIQCQVDSQVTMMFWYRQQPGQSLTLIATANQGSEATYESGFVIDKFPISRPNLTFSTLTVSNMSPEDSSIYLCSVERDRGLVNYGYTFGSGTRLTVV.